The 17 T cell receptor beta chains presented below share a single source sample, sequenced in a study of OX40 agonist ivuxolimab in advanced cancers. Clones were sequenced by immunoSEQ multiplex PCR, and TCRdb holds only the in-frame ones, with some missing. The sample holds about 61,000 clones; about 90% are singletons and the top ten take 20% to 30%. Sequences were derived from CD4+ or CD8+ T cells sorted from blood, sampled in a trial of the OX40 agonist ivuxolimab. These receptors were collected from an adult with an advanced solid tumor such as melanoma, head and neck, liver or kidney cancer.

The chain carries TRBV9 and TRBJ1-2; a possible D gene is TRBD1 (6 bases). The CDR3 spans 17 residues. V lost 0 bases, J lost 0 bases, and 15 bases lay in between. Germline V gene lookup returns CDR1 SGDLS and CDR2 YYNGEE. The CDR3 region has the DNA TGTGCCAGCAGCGTAGGGCCTGGTGGGGGGCCTAACTATGGCTACACCTTC. Protein product: CASSVGPGGGPNYGYTF.

The V call is TRBV14, the J call TRBJ2-3, with D possibly called TRBD1 or TRBD2 (5 bases each). The CDR3 length is 16 residues. Trimming removed 0 bases at V and 2 bases at J, with 12 bases between. The V gene's germline CDR1 is SGHDN and CDR2 FVKESK. This chain's CDR3 is CASSQEPGRHTDTQYF. CDR3 nucleotide sequence: TGTGCCAGCAGCCAAGAGCCGGGGCGCCACACAGATACGCAGTATTTT.

A single count supports this clone. This chain uses TRBV6-5 with TRBJ1-3, with D unclear. Per the germline V gene, CDR1 is MNHEY and CDR2 is SVGAGI. This CDR3 is 16 amino acids long. V was trimmed by 2 bases and J by 0 bases, leaving 11 bases between them. CDR3 amino acids: CASSYAAPFSGNTIYF. The CDR3, as DNA: TGTGCCAGCAGTTACGCAGCCCCATTCTCTGGAAACACCATATATTTT.

This chain connects TRBV30 to TRBJ2-1; 9 bases match TRBD2. This CDR3 region has 15 residues. Germline V gives CDR1 GTSNPN, CDR2 SVGIG (reference sequence). Trimming removed 3 bases from V and 6 bases from J; junction bases left unmatched: 9. CDR3 DNA: TGTGCCTGGAGCACCGGGACTAGCTATAGCAATGAGCAGTTCTTC. The encoded protein is CAWSTGTSYSNEQFF.

This rearrangement joins TRBV13 to TRBJ2-1; D remains ambiguous. V lost 0 bases to trimming and J lost 2 bases, with 14 bases between them. The V gene's germline CDR1 is PRHDT and CDR2 FYEKMQ (reference sequence). The CDR3 covers 17 residues. The CDR3 DNA reads as TGTGCCAGCAGCTTAGGGACCCGTCCCACCCCCTACAATGAGCAGTTCTTC. The encoded protein is CASSLGTRPTPYNEQFF.

This clone was counted once. The gene calls are TRBV27 and TRBJ2-3; D ambiguous. Trimming removed 6 bases from V and 1 base from J, with 11 bases in between. The CDR3 covers 14 residues. Germline V gene data show CDR1 as MNHEY and CDR2 as SMNVEV (reference sequence). The CDR3 region has the DNA TGTGCCAGCAGCCTGGGTGTCCGCACAGATACGCAGTATTTT. This encodes CASSLGVRTDTQYF.

The rearrangement joins TRBV4-3 to TRBJ2-1; 9 bases are a match to TRBD2. The CDR3 contains 18 residues. The germline V gene has CDR1 LGHNA and CDR2 YSLEER. Trimming took 0 bases from V and 5 from J; bases not matched to a gene: 11. The CDR3 sequence: CASSQDRWRSSGDNEQFF. The CDR3, as DNA: TGCGCCAGCAGCCAAGATAGATGGCGGTCTAGCGGGGACAATGAGCAGTTCTTC.

This clone was recorded only once. V usage is TRBV6-1 and J usage is TRBJ2-3; D not resolved. V dropped 6 bases and J dropped 1 base, with 11 bases sitting between them. CDR1 and CDR2 (germline): MNHNS, SASEGT. There are 14 residues in the CDR3. CDR3 in DNA: TGTGCCAGCAGAGCCATTTGGGGCACAGATACGCAGTATTTT. Protein: CASRAIWGTDTQYF.

The chain combines TRBV6-1 with TRBJ2-1; D possibly corresponds to TRBD2 (6 bases). Trimming took off 2 bases at V and 10 bases at J, with 15 bases between the two ends. The CDR3 sequence is 14 residues long. CDR1 MNHNS and CDR2 SASEGT come from the germline V gene. The CDR3 DNA reads TGTGCCAGCAGTGAAATGGGGAGGAGGGAAGAGCAGTTCTTC. Its protein is CASSEMGRREEQFF.

The gene calls are TRBV7-3 and TRBJ1-6; no firm D call. Trimming removed 5 bases at V and 0 bases at J, with 11 bases between. The CDR3 loop spans 16 amino acids. Per the germline V gene, CDR1 is SGHTA and CDR2 is FQGTGA. CDR3 protein: CASSQGLSSYNSPLHF. The CDR3 DNA reads as TGTGCCAGCAGCCAAGGTTTGAGCTCCTATAATTCACCCCTCCACTTT.

The V and J genes are TRBV29-1 and TRBJ2-6, with D unclear. This CDR3 has 12 amino acids. Per germline, CDR1 SQVTM and CDR2 ANQGSEA. Trimming removed 7 bases from V and 0 bases from J, with 4 bases in between. The CDR3 region has the DNA TGCAGCGCGAGCTCTGGGGCCAACGTCCTGACTTTC. As protein: CSASSGANVLTF.

This chain joins TRBV5-4 and TRBJ2-1; TRBD2 agrees at 12 bases. The V segment lost 4 bases and the J segment 4 bases; nucleotides outside the gene matches: 6. This CDR3 comprises 16 residues. From germline, CDR1 is SGHNT and CDR2 YYREEE (reference sequence). CDR3 in amino acids: CASSPIGTSGYNEQFF. The DNA for the CDR3 is TGTGCCAGCAGCCCAATAGGGACTAGCGGGTACAATGAGCAGTTCTTC.

The V call is TRBV28, the J call TRBJ1-5; possible D gene TRBD1, 6 bases. This CDR3 region has 15 residues. Germline loops: CDR1 MDHEN, CDR2 SYDVKM. V was pared by 5 bases and J by 2 bases, with 13 bases between. The CDR3 coding sequence is TGTGCCAGCAGTCCCCCGGGGGGCGGCAATCAGCCCCAGCATTTT. As protein: CASSPPGGGNQPQHF.

This clone was seen once. The chain couples TRBV4-1 to TRBJ1-6; D gene unclear. Trimming shortened V by 2 bases and J by 10 bases, and 9 bases separated the two germline ends. The CDR3 covers 13 residues. The germline CDR1 and CDR2 sequences are MGHRA and YSYEKL. CDR3 amino acids: CASSQLVGSPLHF. As DNA, the CDR3 is TGCGCCAGCAGCCAACTGGTGGGATCACCCCTCCACTTT.

This clone was recorded only once. The chain uses TRBV7-2 and TRBJ1-5; no firm D call. Germline CDR1 and CDR2: SGHTA and FQGNSA. Trimming left V 1 base short and J 5 bases short, with 6 bases between. The CDR3 contains 13 residues. The CDR3 DNA is TGTGCCAGCAGCTTAGGGTCCCATCAGCCCCAGCATTTT. This sequence encodes CASSLGSHQPQHF.

V usage is TRBV6-6 and J usage is TRBJ1-6; the D gene is possibly TRBD1 (6 bases). The CDR3 sequence is 15 residues long. CDR1 is MNHNY and CDR2 is SVGAGI in the germline V gene (reference sequence). Trimming took off 4 bases at V and 8 bases at J, with 15 bases between the two ends. As DNA, the CDR3 is TGTGCCAGCAGTTCTCCGGTAGGGGGGCATTCACCCCTCCACTTT. Its protein product is CASSSPVGGHSPLHF.

The rearrangement joins TRBV28 to TRBJ1-2; D not certain. The V end lost 6 bases, the J end lost 4 bases, and 15 bases lay between the germline ends. The CDR3 is 14 amino acids. The germline CDR1 and CDR2 sequences are MDHEN and SYDVKM. CDR3 amino acids: CASSPIAPFYGYTF. CDR3 nucleotides: TGTGCCAGCAGCCCGATAGCCCCCTTCTATGGCTACACCTTC.